One sample yielded the 21 T cell receptor beta chains listed below, sequenced in a study of blood T cell repertoires in COVID-19 (dated by TCRdb to 2020 to 2021). The library was prepared using the immunoSEQ multiplex PCR assay. As stored in TCRdb, this immuneACCESS dataset retains in-frame rearrangements with V and J assigned. A fraction of the clones does not appear; measured against another copy, unresolved V genes explain less than half of the discrepancy, and the remainder lacks a known reason. This sample holds 100,000 to 150,000 clones; 90% were observed only once. More than 3% of the sample is in the top ten clones. The sample taken for sequencing was peripheral blood. These TCRs come from a woman between 55 and 75 years old with COVID-19, enrolled during active disease.

V is TRBV2 and J is TRBJ1-2; 12 nucleotides align to TRBD1. V lost 6 bases to trimming and J lost 4 bases; unmatched junction nucleotides: 9. Germline V gene data show CDR1 as SNHLY and CDR2 as FYNNEI. The CDR3 extends over 16 amino acids. In DNA, the CDR3 is TGTGCCAGCAGAGACCGGGACAGGGGGCGTAGCTATGGCTACACCTTC. This encodes CASRDRDRGRSYGYTF.

The chain carries TRBV5-1 and TRBJ1-1; D perhaps matches TRBD1 (6 bases). Germline values: CDR1 SGHRS, CDR2 YFSETQ. V lost 0 bases to trimming and J lost 0 bases, with 12 bases between them. There are 16 residues in the CDR3. CDR3 nucleotides: TGCGCCAGCAGCTTGGGGGAACAGGGAATGAACACTGAAGCTTTCTTT. Its protein is CASSLGEQGMNTEAFF.

V and J are TRBV27 and TRBJ1-2, with 12 positions matching TRBD1. This CDR3 has 16 residues. V was clipped by 5 bases and J by 4 bases; unmatched bases: 8. Per the germline V gene, CDR1 is MNHEY and CDR2 is SMNVEV (reference sequence). CDR3: CASSVGQGAPSYGYTF. CDR3 bases: TGTGCCAGCAGTGTGGGACAGGGGGCCCCTAGCTATGGCTACACCTTC.

This chain joins TRBV5-6 and TRBJ2-7; D gene unclear. This CDR3 region has 14 residues. Germline V gives CDR1 SGHDT, CDR2 YYEEEE. Trimming pared 1 base from V and 2 bases from J, leaving 10 bases between. The CDR3 sequence is CASSLSGRTYEQYF. In DNA form, the CDR3 reads TGTGCCAGCAGCTTGAGTGGCAGAACCTACGAGCAGTACTTC. The variable domain in full, with the rest retrieved from reference TRBV5-6 and TRBJ2-7, is DAGVTQSPTHLIKTRGQQVTLRCSPKSGHDTVSWYQQALGQGPQFIFQYYEEEERQRGNFPDRFSGHQFPNYSSELNVNALLLGDSALYLCASSLSGRTYEQYFGPGTRLTVT.

The rearrangement joins TRBV19 to TRBJ1-1, with 7 bases lining up with TRBD1. Germline CDR1 is LNHDA and CDR2 is SQIVND (reference sequence). This CDR3 has 17 residues. J gave up 1 base and V 2 bases, and 10 bases lay outside the gene matches. The CDR3 sequence is CASSIREFYRGNTEAFF. The CDR3 coding sequence is TGTGCCAGTAGTATACGGGAGTTTTACAGGGGGAACACTGAAGCTTTCTTT.

This clone has a handful of counts. The chain carries TRBV6-5 and TRBJ1-1; D is uncertain. Germline V gene data show CDR1 as MNHEY and CDR2 as SVGAGI. V dropped 5 bases and J dropped 10 bases, with 20 bases sitting between them. This CDR3 has 14 residues. The CDR3 reads CASSRISETSLAFF. Here the CDR3 DNA reads TGTGCCAGCAGTAGGATATCGGAGACGTCACTAGCTTTCTTT.

The J gene is TRBJ1-1, the V gene TRBV7-2, with a tentative D call TRBD1 (6 bases). The CDR3 totals 14 residues. V lost 4 bases to trimming and J lost 1 base, with 10 bases between them. The germline gives CDR1 SGHTA, CDR2 FQGNSA. CDR3 sequence (DNA): TGTGCCAGCAGCTCACAGGGTAGGAACACTGAAGCTTTCTTT. It codes for CASSSQGRNTEAFF.

The chain is built from TRBV2 and TRBJ2-1; 8 nucleotides agree with TRBD1. V lost 8 bases to trimming and J lost 9 bases; unmatched junction nucleotides: 12. Germline values: CDR1 SNHLY, CDR2 FYNNEI. The CDR3 extends over 14 amino acids. The DNA for the CDR3 is TGTGCCAGCTGGGAGACAGGGGACGAGACTGAGCAGTTCTTC. As protein: CASWETGDETEQFF.

The V gene is TRBV19, the J gene TRBJ1-1, with D tentatively TRBD1 (5 bases). The V end lost 0 bases, the J end lost 4 bases, and 15 bases lay between the germline ends. The CDR3 is made up of 16 amino acids. CDR1 LNHDA and CDR2 SQIVND come from the germline V gene (reference sequence). CDR3 residues: CASSIEGFRGGTEAFF. The CDR3 bases are TGTGCCAGTAGTATAGAGGGGTTTAGGGGTGGCACTGAAGCTTTCTTT.

The chain is built from TRBV15 and TRBJ1-4, with 8 bases matching TRBD1. With 7 bases clipped from V and 8 bases from J, the junction kept 12 bases outside the gene matches. In germline, CDR1 is LNHNV, CDR2 YYDKDF (reference sequence). The CDR3 spans 15 residues. CDR3 sequence: CATTNTQGAGEKLFF. In nucleotides, the CDR3 is TGTGCCACCACCAACACCCAGGGGGCAGGAGAAAAACTGTTTTTT.

The sample holds one count of this clone. The same CDR3 can be traced to other DNA sequences in this sample. This chain uses TRBV3-1 (or the pseudogene TRBV3-2) with TRBJ1-1; no clear D. Trimming removed 1 base from V and 1 base from J, with 4 bases in between. Germline V gene data show CDR1 as LGHDT and CDR2 as YNNKEL (reference sequence). The CDR3 length is 13 residues. In DNA form, the CDR3 reads TGTGCCAGCAGCCAAGTGCGGAACACTGAAGCTTTCTTT. Protein: CASSQVRNTEAFF.

The V call is TRBV4-1, the J call TRBJ1-1; TRBD1 is a possible D gene (5 bases). Germline V CDR1 and CDR2: MGHRA, YSYEKL. The CDR3 runs to 14 residues. Deletions cut 2 bases from V and 6 bases from J, with 13 bases between. The CDR3 nucleotides are TGCGCCAGCAGCCAATCGGGACTAACCTCTGAAGCTTTCTTT. Protein: CASSQSGLTSEAFF.

The genes are TRBV9 and TRBJ2-7; TRBD1 agrees at 9 bases. The germline gives CDR1 SGDLS, CDR2 YYNGEE. J gave up 2 bases and V 3 bases, and 6 bases lay outside the gene matches. The CDR3 runs 15 residues. Here the CDR3 DNA reads TGTGCCAGCAGCGAAGGACAGGGGACGGCCTACGAGCAGTACTTC. Encoded protein: CASSEGQGTAYEQYF.

The V call is TRBV7-8, the J call TRBJ2-2; maybe TRBD1 (6 bases). The CDR3 covers 14 residues. CDR1 is SGHVS, CDR2 FQNEAQ, per germline. V lost 4 bases and J 0 bases, leaving 6 bases between the germline ends. CDR3 sequence: CASSWTANTGELFF. The CDR3 nucleotides read TGTGCCAGCAGCTGGACAGCGAACACCGGGGAGCTGTTTTTT.

As concerns this clone: One end of the junction is discordant with germline, which a read error may explain. The genes are TRBV11-2 and TRBJ1-1; the D gene is possibly TRBD1 (5 bases). CDR1 is SGHAT and CDR2 is FQNNGV in the germline V gene. The CDR3 contains 11 residues. DNA of the CDR3: TGTGCCAGCACCAACCTGGTAGGGGTGATATTT. Translated: CASTNLVGVIF. The full variable domain, completed using reference TRBV11-2 and TRBJ1-1, is EAGVAQSPRYKIIEKRQSVAFWCNPISGHATLYWYQQILGQGPKLLIQFQNNGVVDDSQLPKDRFSAERLKGVDSTLKIQPAKLEDSAVYLCASTNLVGVIFGQGTRLTVV.

This clone has just a few counts. The genes are TRBV6-2 or TRBV6-3 and TRBJ2-5; 12 bases are a match to TRBD2. Germline trimming cut 5 bases from V and 2 bases from J; bases unmatched to any gene: 3. This CDR3 comprises 15 residues. The germline CDR1 and CDR2 sequences are MNHEY and SVGEGT. The CDR3 DNA sequence: TGTGCCAGCAGTGGACTAGCGGGGATACAAGAGACCCAGTACTTC. It is translated as CASSGLAGIQETQYF.

The CDR3 DNA is TGTGCCAGCGGTGGGGGGAGCTCCTACGAGCAGTACTTC. As protein: CASGGGSSYEQYF. The gene calls are TRBV12-3 or TRBV12-4 and TRBJ2-7; a weak D match, TRBD2 (6 bases). Trimming pared 8 bases from V and 0 bases from J, leaving 11 bases between. The CDR3 runs to 13 residues.

The chain carries TRBV9 and TRBJ2-3, with TRBD2 identical over 8 bases. CDR1 SGDLS and CDR2 YYNGEE come from the germline V gene. This CDR3 contains 15 residues. J lost 2 bases, V lost 2 bases, and 4 bases had no gene match. The CDR3 coding sequence is TGTGCCAGCAGCGTGGTCGGGGGGGACACAGATACGCAGTATTTT. Its protein is CASSVVGGDTDTQYF.

This clone was seen a handful of times. This rearrangement joins TRBV7-3 to TRBJ1-6, with D perhaps TRBD1 (5 bases). Germline CDR1 SGHTA, CDR2 FQGTGA. The V and J ends lost 2 bases and 7 bases respectively, with 9 bases between them. CDR3 length: 14 residues. As DNA, the CDR3 is TGTGCCAGCAGCTTAGGACATCAAAATTCACCCCTCCACTTT. It specifies CASSLGHQNSPLHF. The entire variable domain, with the rest obtained from reference TRBV7-3 and TRBJ1-6, is as follows: GAGVSQTPSNKVTEKGKYVELRCDPISGHTALYWYRQSLGQGPEFLIYFQGTGAADDSGLPNDRFFAVRPEGSVSTLKIQRTERGDSAVYLCASSLGHQNSPLHFGNGTRLTVT.

J is TRBJ1-2 and V is TRBV4-3, with TRBD1 matching over 9 bases. Germline-derived CDR1 and CDR2 are LGHNA and YSLEER. J was trimmed by 6 bases and V by 3 bases; bases with no gene match: 8. The CDR3 contains 15 residues. The CDR3 is CASSHTGTGIDGYTF. In nucleotides, the CDR3 is TGCGCCAGCAGCCACACCGGGACAGGGATTGATGGCTACACCTTC.

This chain joins TRBV6-2 or TRBV6-3 and TRBJ2-5; 7 nucleotides match TRBD1. The V and J ends lost 6 bases and 2 bases, in that order; junction bases with no gene match: 6. Germline-derived CDR1 and CDR2 are MNHEY and SVGEGT. This CDR3 has 14 residues. The CDR3 protein is CASSREGQQETQYF. The CDR3 DNA is TGTGCCAGCAGCCGAGAGGGACAGCAAGAGACCCAGTACTTC.